This T cell receptor (beta chain) was found in a study of radiation and T cells in renal cell carcinoma. As for treatment: 15 Gy SBRT to primary tumor, nephrectomy 4 weeks later. This renal cell carcinoma was of the clear cell type. The assay was immunoSEQ multiplex PCR, and TCRdb's table has in-frame clones only and misses some. This table holds about 13,000 clones, 33% found once. The sample holds one count of this clone. The CDR3 is 16 residues long. CDR1 is MNHNY and CDR2 is SVGAGI in the germline V gene (reference sequence). With 5 bases removed from V and 3 bases from J, the gap between germline ends came to 17 bases.

The source of this sequence is a man aged 60 to 75 with renal cell carcinoma. The chain carries TRBV6-6 and TRBJ1-5, with D unclear. The material was tumor tissue, obtained from a patient whose treatment included radiotherapy and nephrectomy. The CDR3 loop reads CASSTQTAEYNQPQHF. Here the CDR3 DNA reads TGTGCCAGCAGTACTCAGACGGCCGAATACAATCAGCCCCAGCATTTT.